Listed below are T cell receptor beta chains from one sample, sequenced in a study of blood T cell repertoires in COVID-19. This table comes from immunoSEQ multiplex PCR, and its TCRdb copy is limited to in-frame clones, with some not included. This repertoire shows 130,000 to 150,000 clones, around 89% found once; its top ten account for approximately 1.2%. The specimen was PBMCs or T cells enriched from blood (not recorded which). These receptors were collected from a woman aged 25 to 45 with acute COVID-19. CDR3s include the opening cysteine and the closing phenylalanine or tryptophan. Each record gives: CDR3 protein, CDR3 DNA, CDR3 length, J gene, V gene, D gene, clone size. D genes are given only for firm matches. Not all rows give a size; the values are once, few, many and, for expanded clones, a class.

CDR3aa: CASSLGLNNEQFF
CDR3nt: TGTGCCAGCAGCTTAGGGCTCAACAATGAGCAGTTCTTC
len: 13
j_gene: TRBJ2-1
v_gene: TRBV11-3
d_gene: .
abundance: once

CDR3aa: CASSFRGPNTEAFF
CDR3nt: TGCGCCAGCAGCTTTAGGGGGCCGAACACTGAAGCTTTCTTT
len: 14
j_gene: TRBJ1-1
v_gene: TRBV5-1
d_gene: TRBD1
abundance: .

CDR3aa: CASSQAGDNEQFF
CDR3nt: TGCGCCAGCAGCCAAGCAGGGGACAATGAGCAGTTCTTC
len: 13
j_gene: TRBJ2-1
v_gene: TRBV4-3
d_gene: .
abundance: .

CDR3aa: CASSQSTVEAFF
CDR3nt: TGTGCCAGCAGCCAATCCACAGTGGAAGCTTTCTTT
len: 12
j_gene: TRBJ1-1
v_gene: TRBV16
d_gene: .
abundance: .

CDR3aa: CASSPDRANTEAFF
CDR3nt: TGCGCCAGCAGCCCGGACAGGGCTAACACTGAAGCTTTCTTT
len: 14
j_gene: TRBJ1-1
v_gene: TRBV5-1
d_gene: TRBD1
abundance: .

CDR3aa: CASRASGSLETQYF
CDR3nt: TGTGCCAGCAGAGCTAGCGGGAGTTTGGAGACCCAGTACTTC
len: 14
j_gene: TRBJ2-5
v_gene: TRBV3-1/TRBV3-2
d_gene: TRBD2
abundance: .

CDR3aa: CASSPAGGTGGSQPQHF
CDR3nt: TGTGCCAGCTCACCAGCGGGGGGAACAGGGGGCAGTCAGCCCCAGCATTTT
len: 17
j_gene: TRBJ1-5
v_gene: TRBV18
d_gene: TRBD1
abundance: .

CDR3aa: CASSQLASVIQYF
CDR3nt: TGTGCCAGCAGCCAATTAGCTAGTGTAATTCAGTACTTC
len: 13
j_gene: TRBJ2-4
v_gene: TRBV3-1/TRBV3-2
d_gene: .
abundance: .

CDR3aa: CASSWQGNSYEQYF
CDR3nt: TGTGCCAGCAGCTGGCAGGGGAACTCCTACGAGCAGTACTTC
len: 14
j_gene: TRBJ2-7
v_gene: TRBV5-4
d_gene: .
abundance: .

CDR3aa: CASSHGTSGEQYF
CDR3nt: TGTGCCAGCAGCCACGGGACTAGCGGCGAGCAGTACTTC
len: 13
j_gene: TRBJ2-7
v_gene: TRBV7-3
d_gene: TRBD2
abundance: .

CDR3aa: CATSRDLIFGAGKSTDTQYF
CDR3nt: TGTGCCACCAGCAGAGATTTAATTTTTGGTGCGGGAAAGAGCACAGATACGCAGTATTTT
len: 20
j_gene: TRBJ2-3
v_gene: TRBV15
d_gene: .
abundance: .

CDR3aa: CASRSDSVSGNTIYF
CDR3nt: TGTGCCAGCAGATCGGACAGTGTCTCTGGAAACACCATATATTTT
len: 15
j_gene: TRBJ1-3
v_gene: TRBV6-5
d_gene: .
abundance: .

CDR3aa: CASRKQGEGGYEQYF
CDR3nt: TGTGCCAGCAGGAAACAGGGGGAGGGCGGTTACGAGCAGTACTTC
len: 15
j_gene: TRBJ2-7
v_gene: TRBV11-2
d_gene: .
abundance: .

CDR3aa: CASSPGTSGTDTQYF
CDR3nt: TGTGCTAGCAGCCCAGGGACTAGCGGCACAGATACGCAGTATTTT
len: 15
j_gene: TRBJ2-3
v_gene: TRBV7-7
d_gene: TRBD2
abundance: .

CDR3aa: CASSLRAGAGDSDTQYF
CDR3nt: TGTGCCAGCAGCTTAAGGGCGGGAGCGGGAGATTCAGATACGCAGTATTTT
len: 17
j_gene: TRBJ2-3
v_gene: TRBV7-3
d_gene: TRBD2
abundance: .

CDR3aa: CSASGRVGPQHF
CDR3nt: TGCAGTGCTAGTGGCAGGGTCGGGCCCCAGCATTTT
len: 12
j_gene: TRBJ1-5
v_gene: TRBV20-1
d_gene: .
abundance: .

CDR3aa: CASSKVDGTRGSNQPQHF
CDR3nt: TGTGCCAGCAGCAAAGTAGATGGGACACGTGGTAGCAATCAGCCCCAGCATTTT
len: 18
j_gene: TRBJ1-5
v_gene: TRBV21-1
d_gene: .
abundance: few

CDR3aa: CASSAQGMNSPLHF
CDR3nt: TGTGCCAGCAGCGCACAGGGGATGAATTCACCCCTCCACTTT
len: 14
j_gene: TRBJ1-6
v_gene: TRBV5-4
d_gene: TRBD1
abundance: .

CDR3aa: CASSLRGQVYNEQFF
CDR3nt: TGTGCCAGCTCCCTGCGCGGACAGGTCTACAATGAGCAGTTCTTC
len: 15
j_gene: TRBJ2-1
v_gene: TRBV18
d_gene: TRBD1
abundance: .

CDR3aa: CSANSGQGLIGELFF
CDR3nt: TGCAGCGCGAACTCGGGACAGGGGTTAATCGGGGAGCTGTTTTTT
len: 15
j_gene: TRBJ2-2
v_gene: TRBV29-1
d_gene: TRBD1
abundance: .

CDR3aa: CASSATGFGQPQHF
CDR3nt: TGTGCCAGCAGCGCAACAGGGTTTGGGCAGCCCCAGCATTTT
len: 14
j_gene: TRBJ1-5
v_gene: TRBV7-9
d_gene: .
abundance: .

CDR3aa: CASSFKQLSTDTQYF
CDR3nt: TGTGCCAGCAGTTTTAAACAGCTTAGCACAGATACGCAGTATTTT
len: 15
j_gene: TRBJ2-3
v_gene: TRBV27
d_gene: .
abundance: .

CDR3aa: CASRQGATYGYTF
CDR3nt: TGTGCCAGCAGACAGGGGGCGACCTATGGCTACACCTTC
len: 13
j_gene: TRBJ1-2
v_gene: TRBV12-3/TRBV12-4
d_gene: TRBD1
abundance: .

CDR3aa: CASSLGAGDRYEQYF
CDR3nt: TGTGCCAGCTCCCTAGGGGCGGGAGATAGGTACGAGCAGTACTTC
len: 15
j_gene: TRBJ2-7
v_gene: TRBV18
d_gene: TRBD2
abundance: .

CDR3aa: CASSEREPTYNEQFF
CDR3nt: TGTGCCAGCAGTGAGCGGGAGCCCACCTACAATGAGCAGTTCTTC
len: 15
j_gene: TRBJ2-1
v_gene: TRBV2
d_gene: TRBD2
abundance: .

CDR3aa: CASSLSTGGDGYTF
CDR3nt: TGTGCCAGCAGTTTATCGACAGGGGGCGACGGCTACACCTTC
len: 14
j_gene: TRBJ1-2
v_gene: TRBV28
d_gene: TRBD1
abundance: .

CDR3aa: CASSPGQGTETQYF
CDR3nt: TGTGCCAGCTCACCGGGACAGGGCACGGAGACCCAGTACTTC
len: 14
j_gene: TRBJ2-5
v_gene: TRBV18
d_gene: TRBD1
abundance: few

CDR3aa: CASSLGELAAPGETQYF
CDR3nt: TGCGCCAGCAGCTTGGGGGAGCTAGCGGCCCCCGGAGAGACCCAGTACTTC
len: 17
j_gene: TRBJ2-5
v_gene: TRBV5-1
d_gene: TRBD2
abundance: .

CDR3aa: CASSLEGTTGFSGNTIYF
CDR3nt: TGTGCCAGCAGCTTAGAAGGCACTACAGGTTTCTCTGGAAACACCATATATTTT
len: 18
j_gene: TRBJ1-3
v_gene: TRBV7-9
d_gene: .
abundance: .

CDR3aa: CAWSVSGNSPLHF
CDR3nt: TGTGCCTGGAGTGTGTCAGGGAATTCACCCCTCCACTTT
len: 13
j_gene: TRBJ1-6
v_gene: TRBV30
d_gene: .
abundance: .

CDR3aa: CASSSSEDSHSGANVLTF
CDR3nt: TGCGCCAGCAGCTCGAGTGAAGACAGCCACTCTGGGGCCAACGTCCTGACTTTC
len: 18
j_gene: TRBJ2-6
v_gene: TRBV5-1
d_gene: .
abundance: once

CDR3aa: CASSQQGNTEAFF
CDR3nt: TGTGCCAGCAGCCAACAGGGGAACACTGAAGCTTTCTTT
len: 13
j_gene: TRBJ1-1
v_gene: TRBV27
d_gene: .
abundance: .

CDR3aa: CASSRTGPTNYGYTF
CDR3nt: TGTGCCAGCAGTAGGACAGGGCCCACTAACTATGGCTACACCTTC
len: 15
j_gene: TRBJ1-2
v_gene: TRBV28
d_gene: TRBD1
abundance: .

CDR3aa: CASRGLAGDGELFF
CDR3nt: TGTGCCAGCAGGGGACTAGCGGGGGACGGGGAGCTGTTTTTT
len: 14
j_gene: TRBJ2-2
v_gene: TRBV6-5
d_gene: TRBD2
abundance: .

CDR3aa: CASSVDPQGSYNEQFF
CDR3nt: TGTGCCAGCAGCGTAGATCCCCAGGGCTCCTACAATGAGCAGTTCTTC
len: 16
j_gene: TRBJ2-1
v_gene: TRBV9
d_gene: .
abundance: few

CDR3aa: CASSNPERNNTEAFF
CDR3nt: TGTGCCAGCAGCAATCCGGAGAGAAACAACACTGAAGCTTTCTTT
len: 15
j_gene: TRBJ1-1
v_gene: TRBV21-1
d_gene: .
abundance: .

CDR3aa: CASSSGSGNTIYF
CDR3nt: TGTGCCAGCAGTTCAGGCTCTGGAAACACCATATATTTT
len: 13
j_gene: TRBJ1-3
v_gene: TRBV6-5
d_gene: .
abundance: .

CDR3aa: CSVVLLTDTQYF
CDR3nt: TGCAGCGTTGTTCTTCTCACAGATACGCAGTATTTT
len: 12
j_gene: TRBJ2-3
v_gene: TRBV29-1
d_gene: .
abundance: .

CDR3aa: CASGWEGYTF
CDR3nt: TGTGCCAGTGGGTGGGAGGGCTACACCTTC
len: 10
j_gene: TRBJ1-2
v_gene: TRBV28
d_gene: .
abundance: .

CDR3aa: CASSIKGGPEAFF
CDR3nt: TGTGCCAGTAGTATCAAAGGGGGCCCTGAAGCTTTCTTT
len: 13
j_gene: TRBJ1-1
v_gene: TRBV19
d_gene: TRBD1
abundance: .

CDR3aa: CASSLGQGGIYGYTF
CDR3nt: TGTGCCAGCAGCTTAGGACAGGGAGGAATATATGGCTACACCTTC
len: 15
j_gene: TRBJ1-2
v_gene: TRBV7-9
d_gene: TRBD1
abundance: .

CDR3aa: CASSMVGTSGRSTDTQYF
CDR3nt: TGTGCCAGTAGTATGGTGGGGACTAGCGGGAGGTCCACAGATACGCAGTATTTT
len: 18
j_gene: TRBJ2-3
v_gene: TRBV19
d_gene: TRBD2
abundance: .

CDR3aa: CASSQTSGSYNEQFF
CDR3nt: TGTGCCAGCAGCCAGACTAGCGGGAGCTACAATGAGCAGTTCTTC
len: 15
j_gene: TRBJ2-1
v_gene: TRBV7-2
d_gene: TRBD2
abundance: .

CDR3aa: CASIRTGFHEQYF
CDR3nt: TGTGCCAGCATCCGCACAGGGTTCCACGAGCAGTACTTC
len: 13
j_gene: TRBJ2-7
v_gene: TRBV28
d_gene: .
abundance: once

CDR3aa: CTSSPPVRRSITDTQYF
CDR3nt: TGCACCAGCAGCCCCCCCGTTCGGCGGAGTATCACAGATACGCAGTATTTT
len: 17
j_gene: TRBJ2-3
v_gene: TRBV1
d_gene: .
abundance: once

CDR3aa: CASSTDRGGDTQYF
CDR3nt: TGTGCCAGCAGCACGGACAGGGGGGGAGATACGCAGTATTTT
len: 14
j_gene: TRBJ2-3
v_gene: TRBV5-4
d_gene: TRBD1
abundance: .

CDR3aa: CASSPSGREQYF
CDR3nt: TGTGCCAGCTCACCGTCGGGTAGAGAGCAGTACTTC
len: 12
j_gene: TRBJ2-7
v_gene: TRBV18
d_gene: .
abundance: .

CDR3aa: CASSQDRGGPIYGYTF
CDR3nt: TGCGCCAGCAGCCAAGATCGGGGGGGGCCAATCTATGGCTACACCTTC
len: 16
j_gene: TRBJ1-2
v_gene: TRBV4-1
d_gene: .
abundance: .

CDR3aa: CASGSGQGSDEQYF
CDR3nt: TGTGCCAGTGGCAGTGGGCAGGGAAGCGACGAGCAGTACTTC
len: 14
j_gene: TRBJ2-7
v_gene: TRBV21-1
d_gene: .
abundance: .

CDR3aa: CASSFGLADTGELFF
CDR3nt: TGTGCCAGCAGCTTTGGGCTAGCGGACACCGGGGAGCTGTTTTTT
len: 15
j_gene: TRBJ2-2
v_gene: TRBV7-2
d_gene: TRBD2
abundance: .

CDR3aa: CASSQTGLADYEQYF
CDR3nt: TGTGCCAGCAGCCAAACCGGACTAGCGGACTACGAGCAGTACTTC
len: 15
j_gene: TRBJ2-7
v_gene: TRBV3-1/TRBV3-2
d_gene: TRBD2
abundance: .

CDR3aa: CASSRDSSNSPLHF
CDR3nt: TGCGCCAGCAGCCGGGACAGTTCTAATTCACCCCTCCACTTT
len: 14
j_gene: TRBJ1-6
v_gene: TRBV5-1
d_gene: TRBD1
abundance: few

CDR3aa: CASSVSGDYGYTF
CDR3nt: TGTGCCAGCAGCGTTTCCGGGGACTATGGCTACACCTTC
len: 13
j_gene: TRBJ1-2
v_gene: TRBV11-2
d_gene: .
abundance: .

CDR3aa: CASSSPGTRSNEQFF
CDR3nt: TGTGCCAGCAGCTCTCCCGGTACTAGGTCGAATGAGCAGTTCTTC
len: 15
j_gene: TRBJ2-1
v_gene: TRBV11-2
d_gene: .
abundance: .

CDR3aa: CASSPRFQDTGGYTF
CDR3nt: TGTGCCAGCAGCCCACGATTTCAGGACACCGGGGGCTACACCTTC
len: 15
j_gene: TRBJ1-2
v_gene: TRBV9
d_gene: .
abundance: few

CDR3aa: CASSIGGPTGMETQYF
CDR3nt: TGTGCCAGTAGTATAGGAGGCCCTACAGGGATGGAGACCCAGTACTTC
len: 16
j_gene: TRBJ2-5
v_gene: TRBV19
d_gene: .
abundance: .

CDR3aa: CASSGGTYQETQYF
CDR3nt: TGTGCCAGCAGTGGAGGGACATACCAAGAGACCCAGTACTTC
len: 14
j_gene: TRBJ2-5
v_gene: TRBV2
d_gene: .
abundance: .